This record looks at one TCR beta chain sequence and its context. Its target is not known. It may be a read error: a sequence one base away is much more abundant. Lacking the conserved final phenylalanine or tryptophan, this CDR3 likely reflects a read error. The sample belongs to a study of identical twins. Study observations and caveats: Among beta out-of-frame sequences, excess sharing between twins appeared weaker.

V was cut by 4 bases and J by 3 bases, with 13 bases left in between. The CDR3 length is 16 residues. The germline CDR1 and CDR2 sequences are SGHVS and FNYEAQ. Using its own MiXCR run on the 5' RACE reads, TCRdb lists one record per CDR3 protein. This table holds approximately 260,000 distinct CDR3 sequences, 11% to 15% found once. Only healthy Caucasians were enrolled as donors. Sequences were obtained from memory (CD45RO+) T cells sorted from blood. J is TRBJ2-6 and V is TRBV7-6, with D perhaps matching TRBD1 (5 bases). The TCR sequence derives from a woman aged 18-35 years in good health. The CDR3 here is CASSSQTGHGANVLTS. The CDR3 DNA reads TGTGCCAGCAGCTCCCAAACAGGTCATGGGGCCAACGTCCTGACTTCC.